One TCR beta chain is described in this entry. Patients from Seattle were sampled longitudinally, starting during active infection. From germline, CDR1 is SQVTM and CDR2 ANQGSEA. This CDR3 region has 15 residues. Trimming took 7 bases from V and 5 from J; bases not matched to a gene: 13. The sample comes from a study of blood T cell repertoires in COVID-19. Looking at the study overall: From T cells, B-cell-depleted T cells, or PBMCs came the material, which was cDNA or gDNA.

Per the original data handling: Amplified reference gene primers provided the basis for estimating nucleated cell counts. Clones were sequenced by immunoSEQ multiplex PCR, and TCRdb holds only the in-frame ones, with some missing. The DNA gave D and trimming, while V, J and clone size come from that table. The table includes over 150,000 clones, roughly 94% detected once. J is TRBJ2-7 and V is TRBV29-1, with 11 bases identical to TRBD1. The sequenced sample was peripheral blood. The source is a young man with COVID-19, enrolled during active disease. DNA of the CDR3: TGCAGCGCCGCCCGCCGGGACAGGGGGACCCACGAGCAGTACTTC. Amino acids: CSAARRDRGTHEQYF.